This entry lists 5 T cell receptor beta chains sequenced from one sample in a study of blood T cell repertoires in COVID-19 (TCRdb year 2020). Receptor libraries were prepared by the immunoSEQ multiplex PCR assay. Here the immuneACCESS table is served through TCRdb, limited to in-frame sequences with V and J called. Missing clones are a known gap in these copies; in checked studies unresolved V genes cover under half, and the rest lacks a known reason. The sample includes about 210,000 clones, with just under 85% observed a single time. The ten largest clonotypes hold 7.6% of the sample. Sequenced sample: peripheral blood. These receptors were collected from a woman in her fifties or sixties with active or convalescent COVID-19.

This sequence joins TRBV5-1 and TRBJ1-1, with D maybe TRBD1 (6 bases). V was pared by 8 bases and J by 1 base, with 18 bases between. This CDR3 region has 15 residues. Germline V gene lookup returns CDR1 SGHRS and CDR2 YFSETQ. The CDR3 is CARRGGNEGNTEAFF. The CDR3 DNA sequence: TGCGCCAGGAGAGGGGGAAATGAGGGGAACACTGAAGCTTTCTTT.

This sequence joins TRBV5-5 and TRBJ2-3; D gene uncertain. This CDR3 comprises 14 residues. V was pared by 4 bases and J by 1 base, with 10 bases between. From germline, CDR1 is SGHKS and CDR2 YYEKEE (reference sequence). The CDR3 bases are TGTGCCAGCAGCCTCTCTACAGGCACAGATACGCAGTATTTT. It yields the protein CASSLSTGTDTQYF.

CDR3 sequence: CASSLGVSGTATYEQYF. For the CDR3, the DNA is TGTGCCAGCAGCTTAGGGGTTAGTGGGACAGCCACCTACGAGCAGTACTTC. The J gene is TRBJ2-7, the V gene TRBV7-9; 7 nucleotides match TRBD1. CDR1 is SEHNR, CDR2 FQNEAQ, per germline (reference sequence). This CDR3 spans 17 amino acids. Trimming cost V 1 base and J 2 bases; bases outside gene matches: 11.

V usage is TRBV5-4 and J usage is TRBJ2-2; the D gene is possibly TRBD2 (6 bases). Germline assignment: CDR1 SGHNT and CDR2 YYREEE (reference sequence). With 2 bases removed from V and 2 bases from J, the gap between germline ends came to 16 bases. The CDR3 is 17 residues long. The CDR3 protein is CASSFGRGGSNTGELFF. The CDR3 DNA is TGTGCCAGCAGCTTCGGTCGAGGAGGGAGTAACACCGGGGAGCTGTTTTTT.

The chain combines TRBV5-1 with TRBJ2-1, with TRBD2 identical over 12 bases. Germline values: CDR1 SGHRS, CDR2 YFSETQ. CDR3 length: 17 amino acids. J gave up 2 bases and V 4 bases, and 7 bases lay outside the gene matches. CDR3 sequence reads: CASSRFGLAGTYNEQFF. In nucleotides, the CDR3 is TGCGCCAGCAGCCGGTTTGGACTAGCGGGGACCTACAATGAGCAGTTCTTC.